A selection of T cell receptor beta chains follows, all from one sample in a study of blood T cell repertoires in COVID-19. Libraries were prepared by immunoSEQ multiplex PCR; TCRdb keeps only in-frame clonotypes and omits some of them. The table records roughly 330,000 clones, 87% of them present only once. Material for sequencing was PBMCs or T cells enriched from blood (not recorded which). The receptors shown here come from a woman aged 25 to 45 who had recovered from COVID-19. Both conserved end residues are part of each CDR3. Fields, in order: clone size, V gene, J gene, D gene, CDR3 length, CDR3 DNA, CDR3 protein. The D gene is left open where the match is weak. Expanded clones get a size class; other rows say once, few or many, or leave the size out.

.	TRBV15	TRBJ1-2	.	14	TGTGCCACCAGCAGAAACCGAGAGAACTATGGCTACACCTTC	CATSRNRENYGYTF
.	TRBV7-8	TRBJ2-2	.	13	TGTGCCAGCAGCTTACAGACTGGGGGGGAGCTGTTTTTT	CASSLQTGGELFF
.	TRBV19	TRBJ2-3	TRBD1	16	TGTGCCAGTAGTCTAGGACAGGGCTTAGGGACAGATACGCAGTATTTT	CASSLGQGLGTDTQYF
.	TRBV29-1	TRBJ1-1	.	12	TGCAGCGTTGACGTGGCAAACACTGAAGCTTTCTTT	CSVDVANTEAFF
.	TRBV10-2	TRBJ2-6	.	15	TGCGCCAGCATCCTAGGGACTTCTGGGGCCAACGTCCTGACTTTC	CASILGTSGANVLTF
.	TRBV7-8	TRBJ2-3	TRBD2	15	TGTGCCAGCACCGAGCGGCGGGGGGCCACAGATACGCAGTATTTT	CASTERRGATDTQYF
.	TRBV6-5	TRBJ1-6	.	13	TGTGCCAGCAAGACAGCCTATAATTCACCCCTCCACTTT	CASKTAYNSPLHF
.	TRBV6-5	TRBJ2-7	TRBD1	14	TGTGCCAGCACTTCTCGGGACAGCTCCTACGAGCAGTACTTC	CASTSRDSSYEQYF
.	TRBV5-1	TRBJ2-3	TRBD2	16	TGCGCCAGCAGCTTGCAGCTGGGGGAGGGAGGAGATACGCAGTATTTT	CASSLQLGEGGDTQYF
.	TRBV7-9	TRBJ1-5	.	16	TGTGCCAGCAGCTTAGCGGTAGACAGCTTCCATCAGCCCCAGCATTTT	CASSLAVDSFHQPQHF
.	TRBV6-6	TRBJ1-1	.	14	TGTGCCAGCAGTTACCCAGAAGAGAACACTGAAGCTTTCTTT	CASSYPEENTEAFF
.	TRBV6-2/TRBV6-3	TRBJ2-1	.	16	TGTGCCAGCAGTTACACCCCCCCAGGGGCGTTAAGTGAGCAGTTCTTC	CASSYTPPGALSEQFF
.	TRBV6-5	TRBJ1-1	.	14	TGTGCCAGCAGCCCGGCCCGGCGGGGTACTGAAGCTTTCTTT	CASSPARRGTEAFF
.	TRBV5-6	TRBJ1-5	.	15	TGTGCCAGCAGCATAGGGGTGGTTGGCAATCAGCCCCAGCATTTT	CASSIGVVGNQPQHF
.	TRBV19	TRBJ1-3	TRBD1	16	TGTGCCAGTAGTAAGACAGGGGCCATCTCTGGAAACACCATATATTTT	CASSKTGAISGNTIYF
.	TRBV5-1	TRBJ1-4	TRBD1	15	TGCGCCAGCGGGGCACAGGGGGCAACTAATGAAAAACTGTTTTTT	CASGAQGATNEKLFF
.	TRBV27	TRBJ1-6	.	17	TGTGCCAGCAATATAGCGGCAGAATGGTCGATAGATTCACCCCTCCACTTT	CASNIAAEWSIDSPLHF
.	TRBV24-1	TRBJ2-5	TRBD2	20	TGTGCCACCGGCCCGAGTAGCGGGGGGGGATGGAGCGGGTTTAAAGAGACCCAGTACTTC	CATGPSSGGGWSGFKETQYF
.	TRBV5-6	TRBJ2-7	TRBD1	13	TGTGCCAGCAGCGGGACAGCGACCTACGAGCAGTACTTC	CASSGTATYEQYF
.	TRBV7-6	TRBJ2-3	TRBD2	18	TGTGCCAGCAGCCTATCCGGGACTAGCGGGGGGTCCCCGGATACGCAGTATTTT	CASSLSGTSGGSPDTQYF
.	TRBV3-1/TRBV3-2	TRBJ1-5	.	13	TGTGCCAGCAGCCTAAAAATCAATCAGCCCCAGCATTTT	CASSLKINQPQHF
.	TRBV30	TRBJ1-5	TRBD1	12	TGTGCCTGGGACAGGGGAAATCAGCCCCAGCATTTT	CAWDRGNQPQHF
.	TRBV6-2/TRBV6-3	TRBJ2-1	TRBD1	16	TGTGCCAGCAGTTACGAGACAGGGGGCACGGACAATGAGCAGTTCTTC	CASSYETGGTDNEQFF
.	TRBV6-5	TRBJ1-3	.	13	TGTGCCAGCAGCCGGGTATCGGGAAACACCATATATTTT	CASSRVSGNTIYF
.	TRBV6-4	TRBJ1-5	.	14	TGTGCCAGCAGGCGGAGGGATCGGAATCAGCCCCAGCATTTT	CASRRRDRNQPQHF
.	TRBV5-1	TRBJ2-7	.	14	TGCGCCAGCAGCGCGACTTCCAATGTGGGCGAGCAGTACTTC	CASSATSNVGEQYF
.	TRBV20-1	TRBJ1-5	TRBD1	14	TGCAGTGCTAGTTCGGGACAGGTAAATCAGCCCCAGCATTTT	CSASSGQVNQPQHF
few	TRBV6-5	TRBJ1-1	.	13	TGTGCCAGCACCACCGGACAAAACACTGAAGCTTTCTTT	CASTTGQNTEAFF
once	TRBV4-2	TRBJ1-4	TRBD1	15	TGTGCCAGCAGCCCCCGGGACAGCGCTAATGAAAAACTGTTTTTT	CASSPRDSANEKLFF
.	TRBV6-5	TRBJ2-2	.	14	TGTGCCAGCAGTCAGGACAGTACAGTCGGGGAGCTGTTTTTT	CASSQDSTVGELFF
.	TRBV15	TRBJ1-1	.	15	TGTGCCACCAGCGTCTTTGGGGGGTTGCGGACTGAAGCTTTCTTT	CATSVFGGLRTEAFF
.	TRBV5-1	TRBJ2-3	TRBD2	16	TGCGCCAGCAGCGAACTAGCGGGGGCATTCACAGATACGCAGTATTTT	CASSELAGAFTDTQYF
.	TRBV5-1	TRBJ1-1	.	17	TGCGCCAGCAGCCTTGGAAGGGTTCCGGACCGGGGGTCTCGAGCTTTCTTT	CASSLGRVPDRGSRAFF
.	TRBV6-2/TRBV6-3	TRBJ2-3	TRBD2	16	TGTGCCAGCAGTTACGGGCCAGCGGGGATTATAGATACGCAGTATTTT	CASSYGPAGIIDTQYF
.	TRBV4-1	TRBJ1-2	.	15	TGCGCCAGCAGCCAAGGGCAGGTGACGAACTATGGCTACACCTTC	CASSQGQVTNYGYTF
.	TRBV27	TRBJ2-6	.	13	TGTGCCAGCGCGCTCCCTGGGGCCAACGTCCTGACTTTC	CASALPGANVLTF
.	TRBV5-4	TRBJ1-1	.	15	TGTGCCAGCAGCGCTGAAGGCGCGGGTGGAACTGAAGCTTTCTTT	CASSAEGAGGTEAFF
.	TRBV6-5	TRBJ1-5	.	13	TGTGCCGCCAGGGTAACAGGTGGTCAGCCCCAGCATTTT	CAARVTGGQPQHF
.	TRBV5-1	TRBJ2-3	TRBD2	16	TGCGCCAGCAGCTTGGGGCTAGCGGGGGCCCTTAATACGCAGTATTTT	CASSLGLAGALNTQYF
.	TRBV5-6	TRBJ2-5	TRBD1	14	TGTGCCAGCAGCGTAAGACAGGGTTCGGGGACCCAGTACTTC	CASSVRQGSGTQYF
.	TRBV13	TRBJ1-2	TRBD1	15	TGTGCCAGCAGCCCGTGGACAGGGGGAGGCTATGGCTACACCTTC	CASSPWTGGGYGYTF
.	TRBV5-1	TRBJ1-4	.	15	TGCGCCAGCAGCCATGAGGGCAGGAATGAGGAAAAACTGTTTTTT	CASSHEGRNEEKLFF
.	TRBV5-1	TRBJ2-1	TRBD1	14	TGCGCCAGCAGCAGGGGGGACAGGGATCATGAGCAGTTCTTC	CASSRGDRDHEQFF
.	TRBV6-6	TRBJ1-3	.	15	TGTGCCAGCAGTACCCGGGGAATCTCTGGAAACACCATATATTTT	CASSTRGISGNTIYF
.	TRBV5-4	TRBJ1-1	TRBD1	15	TGTGCCAGCAGCAAGGAACAGGGGAGGAGCACTGAAGCTTTCTTT	CASSKEQGRSTEAFF
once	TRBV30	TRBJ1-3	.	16	TGTGCCTGGAGTGTAGGGGGTGCCCACTCTGGAAACACCATATATTTT	CAWSVGGAHSGNTIYF
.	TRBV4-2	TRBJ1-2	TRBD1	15	TGTGCCAGCAGCCCGGGGACAGGACGGGACGATGGCTACACCTTC	CASSPGTGRDDGYTF
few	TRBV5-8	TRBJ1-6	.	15	TGTGCCAGCAGCTTCGGCGACATCTATAATTCACCCCTCCACTTT	CASSFGDIYNSPLHF
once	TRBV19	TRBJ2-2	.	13	TGTGCCAGCATGGGCCCCAACACCGGGGAGCTGTTTTTT	CASMGPNTGELFF
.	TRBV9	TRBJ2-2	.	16	TGTGCCAGCAGCGTAGGGGGCAATACAAACACCGGGGAGCTGTTTTTT	CASSVGGNTNTGELFF
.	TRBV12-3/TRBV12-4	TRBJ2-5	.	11	TGTGCCAGCAGTTTGCAAGCGACCCAGTACTTC	CASSLQATQYF
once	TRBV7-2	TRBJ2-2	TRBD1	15	TGTGCCAGCAGCGGGACAGGTCTCGGGACCGGGGAGCTGTTTTTT	CASSGTGLGTGELFF
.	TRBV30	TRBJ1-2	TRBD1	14	TGTGCCTGGGAAGGACAGGGGGTGAGCTATGGCTACACCTTC	CAWEGQGVSYGYTF